These 21 T cell receptor beta chains were all obtained from the same sample, sequenced in a study of blood T cell repertoires in COVID-19. Data came from immunoSEQ multiplex PCR; TCRdb stores just in-frame clones and leaves some out. The profile shows more than 350,000 clones, roughly nine tenths of them singletons. Sequencing was done on a sample of peripheral blood. These receptors were collected from a woman aged 25-40 years with COVID-19, enrolled during active disease.

This chain links TRBV9 with TRBJ1-5, with a tentative D call TRBD1 (6 bases). This CDR3 comprises 15 residues. Germline CDR1 is SGDLS and CDR2 is YYNGEE. The V gene lost 0 bases and the J gene lost 7 bases, with 14 bases spanning the gap. The CDR3 reads CASSVGGGADQPQHF. The CDR3 DNA sequence: TGTGCCAGCAGCGTAGGCGGGGGGGCAGACCAGCCCCAGCATTTT.

This clone appeared a few times. The chain carries TRBV18 and TRBJ1-5, with 7 bases aligning to TRBD1. Germline loops: CDR1 KGHSH, CDR2 LQKENI. The CDR3 totals 15 residues. Unmatched junction bases numbered 8, after V lost 5 bases and J lost 4 bases. CDR3 sequence: CASSSRTGANQPQHF. In DNA form, the CDR3 reads TGTGCCAGCTCATCCCGGACAGGAGCAAATCAGCCCCAGCATTTT.

The chain recombines TRBV5-1 with TRBJ2-7, with D tentatively TRBD1 (6 bases). In germline, CDR1 is SGHRS, CDR2 YFSETQ. This CDR3 comprises 12 residues. V was cut by 4 bases and J by 3 bases, with 8 bases left in between. As DNA, the CDR3 is TGCGCCAGCAGCCCGGACAGCTACGAGCAGTACTTC. Its translation: CASSPDSYEQYF.

The V and J genes are TRBV10-2 and TRBJ2-1; 12 nucleotides line up with TRBD2. CDR3 length equals 15 residues. Germline values: CDR1 WSHSY, CDR2 SAAADI. The J segment lost 8 bases and the V segment lost 10 bases, leaving 12 bases of the junction unmatched. The CDR3 loop reads CATGLAGGNRHEQFF. CDR3 in DNA: TGCGCCACTGGCCTAGCGGGGGGGAATCGTCATGAGCAGTTCTTC.

This clone was seen a single time. The rearrangement links TRBV5-5 to TRBJ1-5, with D maybe TRBD1 (6 bases). This CDR3 region has 17 residues. Germline CDR1 and CDR2: SGHKS and YYEKEE (reference sequence). Trimming cost V 0 bases and J 3 bases, with 16 bases left between them. This chain's CDR3 is CASSLARGASSNQPQHF. The DNA for the CDR3 is TGTGCCAGCAGCTTGGCCAGGGGTGCTTCTTCCAATCAGCCCCAGCATTTT.

The chain employs TRBV6-5 and TRBJ1-3; 8 bases map to TRBD1. Germline loops: CDR1 MNHEY, CDR2 SVGAGI. Trimming removed 9 bases from V and 0 bases from J; junction bases left unmatched: 4. CDR3 length equals 14 residues. The CDR3 nucleotides read TGTGCCAGTACTGACAGGGGCTCTGGAAACACCATATATTTT. Translation: CASTDRGSGNTIYF.

The V gene is TRBV19, the J gene TRBJ1-2; 7 nucleotides agree with TRBD1. The V segment lost 6 bases and the J segment 3 bases; nucleotides outside the gene matches: 1. Looked up from germline, CDR1 is LNHDA and CDR2 is SQIVND (reference sequence). This CDR3 has 12 residues. The CDR3, as DNA: TGTGCCAGTAGGCAGGGGGACTATGGCTACACCTTC. It encodes CASRQGDYGYTF.

This clone was observed a few times. This chain connects TRBV9 to TRBJ2-7; TRBD2 agrees at 7 bases. The germline gives CDR1 SGDLS, CDR2 YYNGEE. The CDR3 is 13 amino acids. The V and J ends lost 0 bases and 12 bases, in that order; junction bases with no gene match: 9. DNA for the CDR3: TGTGCCAGCAGCGTAGCTGAGGGAGGGCCTGTGTACGTC. Translating it yields CASSVAEGGPVYV.

The chain has TRBV7-9 and TRBJ2-5; TRBD2 agrees at 10 bases. The J segment lost 3 bases and the V segment lost 0 bases, leaving 4 bases of the junction unmatched. This CDR3 has 16 amino acids. Germline CDR1 is SEHNR and CDR2 is FQNEAQ (reference sequence). Written as DNA, the CDR3 is TGTGCCAGCAGCTTAGCGGGACTAGCGAGGGAAGAGACCCAGTACTTC. Its protein product is CASSLAGLAREETQYF. The full variable domain, in which reference TRBV7-9 and TRBJ2-5 provide the parts outside the CDR3, is DTGVSQNPRHKITKRGQNVTFRCDPISEHNRLYWYRQTLGQGPEFLTYFQNEAQLEKSRLLSDRFSAERPKGSFSTLEIQRTEQGDSAMYLCASSLAGLAREETQYFGPGTRLLVL.

The chain combines TRBV7-9 with TRBJ1-2, with 8 bases aligning to TRBD1. After removal of 6 bases from V and 8 bases from J, the junction contained 5 bases not matched to a gene. The CDR3 has 12 residues. Germline loops: CDR1 SEHNR, CDR2 FQNEAQ (reference sequence). CDR3 coding DNA: TGTGCCAGCAGACCAGGGGGCGACGGCTACACCTTC. As protein: CASRPGGDGYTF.

This sequence joins TRBV6-5 and TRBJ2-7; D might be TRBD2 (6 bases). The CDR3 contains 14 residues. V was clipped by 3 bases and J by 5 bases, with 14 bases between them. CDR1 and CDR2 from the germline V gene are MNHEY and SVGAGI. Here the CDR3 DNA reads TGTGCCAGCAGTTATCGGGGGATAGGGGACGAGCAGTACTTC. Its translation is CASSYRGIGDEQYF.

The chain couples TRBV5-5 to TRBJ1-6; no firm D call. V gave up 0 bases and J gave up 13 bases, with 17 bases separating them. The length of the CDR3 is 15 residues. Germline V gives CDR1 SGHKS, CDR2 YYEKEE (reference sequence). The DNA of the CDR3 is TGTGCCAGCAGCTTGGCTGGGGAGAGTTGGTCTCCCCTCCACTTT. Its protein is CASSLAGESWSPLHF.

The J gene is TRBJ1-3, the V gene TRBV3-1 (or the pseudogene TRBV3-2), with TRBD1 matching over 7 bases. With 4 bases clipped from V and 0 bases from J, the junction kept 9 bases outside the gene matches. CDR1 and CDR2 (germline): LGHDT, YNNKEL (reference sequence). This CDR3 is built from 17 residues. Here the CDR3 DNA reads TGTGCCAGCAGCCCCCTTGCCCGGACAGGCTCTGGAAACACCATATATTTT. This gives the protein CASSPLARTGSGNTIYF.

The chain uses TRBV24-1 and TRBJ2-3, with 13 bases identical to TRBD2. The J segment lost 5 bases and the V segment lost 4 bases, leaving 8 bases of the junction unmatched. CDR1 is KGHDR, CDR2 SFDVKD, per germline. The CDR3 is 17 amino acids. CDR3 bases: TGTGCCACCAGTGACAGGACTAGCGGGAGAGGACAAGATACGCAGTATTTT. It codes for CATSDRTSGRGQDTQYF.

V gene TRBV5-8 combines with J gene TRBJ2-5; 8 positions agree with TRBD2. The V gene end was trimmed by 0 bases and the J gene end by 3 bases; junction bases not matched to a gene: 4. The germline gives CDR1 SGHTS, CDR2 YDEGEE. CDR3 length: 15 residues. The CDR3 protein is CASSLGKLAEETQYF. CDR3 DNA sequence: TGTGCCAGCAGCTTGGGGAAACTAGCGGAAGAGACCCAGTACTTC.

The chain recombines TRBV19 with TRBJ1-5, with D possibly matching TRBD1 (5 bases). Trimming took off 3 bases at V and 4 bases at J, with 10 bases between the two ends. The length of the CDR3 is 14 residues. Germline V CDR1 and CDR2: LNHDA, SQIVND (reference sequence). The CDR3 sequence: CASSISRANQPQHF. The CDR3 DNA sequence: TGTGCCAGTAGTATTTCCAGGGCTAATCAGCCCCAGCATTTT.

This clone occurred many times. J is TRBJ1-5 and V is TRBV5-8, with 10 bases identical to TRBD1. V trimming: 2 bases; J trimming: 4 bases; junction bases outside the gene matches: 12. The germline gives CDR1 SGHTS, CDR2 YDEGEE. The CDR3 is made up of 18 amino acids. This chain's CDR3 is CASSFAWTGGRSNQPQHF. CDR3 DNA sequence: TGTGCCAGCAGCTTCGCCTGGACAGGGGGGAGGTCGAATCAGCCCCAGCATTTT.

The chain has TRBV6-5 and TRBJ2-6, with D possibly matching TRBD1 (6 bases). This CDR3 has 14 amino acids. V was shortened by 11 bases and J by 4 bases, with 15 bases between the two germline ends. Germline loops: CDR1 MNHEY, CDR2 SVGAGI. The CDR3 nucleotides are TGTGCCTGCATCCCAGGGGCCGGGGCCAACGTCCTGACTTTC. Protein sequence: CACIPGAGANVLTF.

The V and J genes are TRBV4-3 and TRBJ1-2; 10 positions match TRBD1. CDR1 LGHNA and CDR2 YSLEER come from the germline V gene. V trimming: 5 bases; J trimming: 5 bases; junction bases outside the gene matches: 2. The CDR3 is 13 amino acids. The CDR3 bases are TGCGCCAGCAGCTGGACAGGGGGATATGGCTACACCTTC. Translating it yields CASSWTGGYGYTF.

The gene calls are TRBV6-5 and TRBJ1-3; TRBD1 agrees at 9 bases. Trimming cost V 6 bases and J 4 bases; bases outside gene matches: 7. The CDR3 is 15 amino acids. Germline V lookup: CDR1 MNHEY, CDR2 SVGAGI. CDR3 in amino acids: CASRQTGGSGNTIYF. The CDR3 DNA sequence: TGTGCCAGCAGGCAAACAGGGGGCTCAGGAAACACCATATATTTT.

This clone has only one observation. The chain has TRBV6-1 and TRBJ2-5; no firm D call. The CDR3 runs to 16 residues. The germline V gene encodes CDR1 MNHNS and CDR2 SASEGT. V lost 4 bases and J lost 2, with 17 bases in between. The CDR3 sequence is CASSGVRLRPQETQYF. CDR3 DNA: TGTGCCAGCAGTGGAGTCCGACTCCGGCCTCAAGAGACCCAGTACTTC.